This T cell receptor (beta chain) was documented in a study of early T cells in non-severe SARS-CoV-2 infection. Background on the study: Bulk RNA taken from unsorted whole blood was sequenced, leaving chains unpaired.

General study results and limits: VDJdb matching favored anti-spike CD8 responses, missing private and CD4 specificities.

Germline-derived CDR1 and CDR2 are ENHRY and SYGVKD. Trimming stripped 6 bases from V and 6 bases from J, with 9 bases between. The CDR3 is 11 amino acids. The sample holds many counts of this clonotype. Its antigen is undetermined. Unique molecular identifier tags were affixed to discrete cDNA molecules. TCRdb independently ran MiXCR on the 5' RACE reads; one entry per CDR3 protein. The data hold tens of thousands of distinct CDR3 sequences, with 9.5% to 13% observed a single time. The V call is TRBV10-3, the J call TRBJ2-7, with a weak D call TRBD2 (5 bases). The TCR originated in an adult who was a healthcare worker with PCR-confirmed SARS-CoV-2 infection or an uninfected control (not recorded which). The sample comprised whole blood. The chain's CDR3 is CAIRVEVEQYF. The CDR3 coding sequence is TGTGCCATCAGGGTGGAGGTCGAGCAGTACTTC.